This passage covers 20 T cell receptor beta chains from one sample sequenced in a study of blood T cell repertoires in COVID-19. Repertoires were generated with immunoSEQ multiplex PCR, while TCRdb's copy carries only in-frame clones and drops some. Of 99,000 or so clones listed, less than 90% are singletons. Sequencing was carried out using peripheral blood. Receptors originate from a man aged 45-60 years with acute or convalescent COVID-19.

This sequence joins TRBV6-5 and TRBJ2-6; D unclear. Trimming left V 0 bases short and J 0 bases short, with 6 bases between. Germline V gives CDR1 MNHEY, CDR2 SVGAGI. This CDR3 region has 16 residues. The CDR3 DNA sequence: TGTGCCAGCAGTTACTCGTATCTCTCTGGGGCCAACGTCCTGACTTTC. It yields the protein CASSYSYLSGANVLTF.

This clone was seen a few times. This sequence joins TRBV9 and TRBJ1-2; 8 nucleotides match TRBD1. Germline-derived CDR1 and CDR2 are SGDLS and YYNGEE. V was clipped by 3 bases and J by 0 bases; unmatched bases: 10. This CDR3 has 17 amino acids. This chain's CDR3 is CASSETGQGSANYGYTF. The CDR3 coding sequence is TGTGCCAGCAGCGAGACCGGACAGGGCTCAGCTAACTATGGCTACACCTTC.

This clone was found a few times. The chain links TRBV5-6 to TRBJ2-5, with 8 bases aligning to TRBD1. This CDR3 is built from 16 residues. With 3 bases clipped from V and 4 bases from J, the junction kept 11 bases outside the gene matches. Germline V gene data show CDR1 as SGHDT and CDR2 as YYEEEE. The CDR3 here is CASSYDRGRVRETQYF. In nucleotides, the CDR3 is TGTGCCAGCAGCTACGACAGGGGAAGGGTGCGAGAGACCCAGTACTTC. Looking up the rest from reference TRBV5-6 and TRBJ2-5 gives the full variable domain: DAGVTQSPTHLIKTRGQQVTLRCSPKSGHDTVSWYQQALGQGPQFIFQYYEEEERQRGNFPDRFSGHQFPNYSSELNVNALLLGDSALYLCASSYDRGRVRETQYFGPGTRLLVL.

V gene TRBV7-9 combines with J gene TRBJ2-7; possibly TRBD1 for D (5 bases). The ends were cut back, 1 base at V and 2 bases at J, with 12 bases in the middle. Germline CDR1 is SEHNR and CDR2 is FQNEAQ (reference sequence). The CDR3 is 15 amino acids. CDR3 nucleotides: TGTGCCAGCAGCTTAGGTTTGCCAGGGACCTACGAGCAGTACTTC. Encoded protein: CASSLGLPGTYEQYF. The full variable domain, its missing parts supplied by reference TRBV7-9 and TRBJ2-7, is DTGVSQNPRHKITKRGQNVTFRCDPISEHNRLYWYRQTLGQGPEFLTYFQNEAQLEKSRLLSDRFSAERPKGSFSTLEIQRTEQGDSAMYLCASSLGLPGTYEQYFGPGTRLTVT.

The chain uses TRBV9 and TRBJ2-3, with 10 bases that match TRBD2. Germline V CDR1 and CDR2: SGDLS, YYNGEE. The trim removed 4 bases at V and 6 bases at J, leaving 8 bases unmatched. The length of the CDR3 is 15 residues. Written as DNA, the CDR3 is TGTGCCAGCAGCTTCAGCGGGAGGGCTCCCGATACGCAGTATTTT. Translation gives CASSFSGRAPDTQYF.

The CDR3 region is CASSEDRLSYGYTF. CDR3 coding DNA: TGTGCCAGCAGTGAGGACAGGCTTTCCTATGGCTACACCTTC. The V gene is TRBV2, the J gene TRBJ1-2; 7 nucleotides agree with TRBD1. V lost 3 bases to trimming and J lost 4 bases; unmatched junction nucleotides: 5. Germline CDR1 is SNHLY and CDR2 is FYNNEI. The CDR3 contains 14 residues.

The J gene is TRBJ2-3, the V gene TRBV27, with 7 positions matching TRBD1. The V gene end was trimmed by 7 bases and the J gene end by 1 base; junction bases not matched to a gene: 5. CDR1 and CDR2 from the germline V gene are MNHEY and SMNVEV (reference sequence). The CDR3 is made up of 14 amino acids. The CDR3 protein is CASKRGQGTDTQYF. CDR3 nucleotide sequence: TGTGCCAGCAAAAGAGGACAGGGCACAGATACGCAGTATTTT.

The chain recombines TRBV28 with TRBJ2-5; maybe TRBD2 (6 bases). The germline V gene encodes CDR1 MDHEN and CDR2 SYDVKM. The ends were cut back, 6 bases at V and 2 bases at J, with 16 bases in the middle. The CDR3 sequence is 15 residues long. CDR3 residues: CASRWHPGTQETQYF. Written as DNA, the CDR3 is TGTGCCAGCAGGTGGCACCCCGGGACTCAAGAGACCCAGTACTTC.

The gene calls are TRBV7-3 and TRBJ2-3, with 9 bases fitting TRBD2. CDR3 length: 15 residues. CDR1 and CDR2 from the germline V gene are SGHTA and FQGTGA. V was pared by 2 bases and J by 3 bases, with 3 bases of the junction left unmatched. The CDR3 reads CASSLRLAGTDTQYF. The CDR3 DNA sequence: TGTGCCAGCAGCTTACGGCTAGCGGGAACAGATACGCAGTATTTT.

This clone was seen more than once but under ten times. The chain recombines TRBV27 with TRBJ2-3; TRBD2 matches at 13 bases. Germline CDR1 MNHEY, CDR2 SMNVEV (reference sequence). The J segment lost 3 bases and the V segment lost 5 bases, leaving 5 bases of the junction unmatched. This CDR3 region has 16 residues. Here the CDR3 DNA reads TGTGCCAGCAGTACCCGGACTAGCGGGGGTACAGATACGCAGTATTTT. It is translated as CASSTRTSGGTDTQYF.

For the CDR3, the DNA is TGTGCCAGCTCACCACGGTCAGGGGACTATGGCTACACCTTC. Residues: CASSPRSGDYGYTF. V gene TRBV18 combines with J gene TRBJ1-2; TRBD1 is a possible D gene (6 bases). Germline V CDR1 and CDR2: KGHSH, LQKENI. Trimming took off 1 base at V and 3 bases at J, with 9 bases between the two ends. The CDR3 runs 14 residues.

This clone was detected only once. The genes are TRBV7-8 and TRBJ1-2, with a tentative D call TRBD1 (5 bases). Trimming cost V 3 bases and J 1 base, with 9 bases left between them. This CDR3 comprises 14 residues. Germline values: CDR1 SGHVS, CDR2 FQNEAQ. CDR3 nucleotides: TGTGCCAGCAGCTTCCAGGGTATTAACTATGGCTACACCTTC. Its protein product is CASSFQGINYGYTF.

V gene TRBV28 combines with J gene TRBJ2-7, with D unresolved. Germline loops: CDR1 MDHEN, CDR2 SYDVKM. V gave up 1 base and J gave up 4 bases, with 5 bases separating them. This CDR3 comprises 12 residues. CDR3 sequence (DNA): TGTGCCAGCAGTTTATCAGCGTACGAGCAGTACTTC. This gives the protein CASSLSAYEQYF.

The genes are TRBV7-9 and TRBJ2-3; a possible D gene is TRBD1 (5 bases). The CDR3 is made up of 15 amino acids. CDR1 is SEHNR, CDR2 FQNEAQ, per germline (reference sequence). Trimming left V 1 base short and J 6 bases short, with 14 bases between. In nucleotides, the CDR3 is TGTGCCAGCAGCTTAGGTAGGGGAAGTAGGGATACGCAGTATTTT. Translating it yields CASSLGRGSRDTQYF. Based on the CDR3 plus reference TRBV7-9 and TRBJ2-3, the full variable domain is DTGVSQNPRHKITKRGQNVTFRCDPISEHNRLYWYRQTLGQGPEFLTYFQNEAQLEKSRLLSDRFSAERPKGSFSTLEIQRTEQGDSAMYLCASSLGRGSRDTQYFGPGTRLTVL.

The chain recombines TRBV30 with TRBJ1-4; 7 bases are shared with TRBD1. The trim removed 4 bases at V and 3 bases at J, leaving 8 bases unmatched. The V gene's germline CDR1 is GTSNPN and CDR2 SVGIG (reference sequence). This CDR3 has 15 amino acids. The CDR3 DNA reads as TGTGCCTGGAAGAAGGGTCAGGGGGCTAATGAAAAACTGTTTTTT. Translated: CAWKKGQGANEKLFF.

CDR3 in DNA: TGTGCCACCTCAGAATGGATCAACAGTTTCGGAGAGACCCAGTACTTC. Translated: CATSEWINSFGETQYF. The chain joins TRBV24-1 to TRBJ2-5; D unresolved. Looked up from germline, CDR1 is KGHDR and CDR2 is SFDVKD. V was shortened by 9 bases and J by 4 bases, with 23 bases between the two germline ends. The CDR3 spans 16 residues.

The chain carries TRBV12-3 or TRBV12-4 and TRBJ1-5, with unresolved D. This CDR3 has 13 residues. V was pared by 1 base and J by 5 bases, with 6 bases between. CDR3 loop: CASSLGQYQPQHF. In DNA, the CDR3 is TGTGCCAGCAGTTTAGGGCAGTATCAGCCCCAGCATTTT.

In nucleotides, the CDR3 is TGTGCCACAGAGGCGGGAGGGCCGGGCGAGACCCAGTACTTC. Its protein product is CATEAGGPGETQYF. This chain uses TRBV19 with TRBJ2-5; TRBD2 matches at 9 bases. Per the germline V gene, CDR1 is LNHDA and CDR2 is SQIVND (reference sequence). The J segment lost 5 bases and the V segment lost 10 bases, leaving 11 bases of the junction unmatched. This CDR3 is built from 14 residues.

The chain is built from TRBV9 and TRBJ2-3; 13 nucleotides agree with TRBD2. The germline CDR1 and CDR2 sequences are SGDLS and YYNGEE. The length of the CDR3 is 16 residues. The V gene end was trimmed by 4 bases and the J gene end by 8 bases; junction bases not matched to a gene: 10. CDR3 loop: CASSLGLAGPVGTQYF. CDR3 DNA: TGTGCCAGCAGCTTGGGACTAGCGGGGCCAGTGGGTACGCAGTATTTT.

The genes are TRBV5-5 and TRBJ2-3, with 12 bases that match TRBD2. Looked up from germline, CDR1 is SGHKS and CDR2 is YYEKEE (reference sequence). The CDR3 totals 18 residues. Trimming cost V 4 bases and J 3 bases; bases outside gene matches: 12. CDR3 in amino acids: CASSPGRLAGGRTDTQYF. CDR3 DNA: TGTGCCAGCAGCCCCGGGAGGCTAGCGGGGGGGAGGACAGATACGCAGTATTTT. Looking up the rest from reference TRBV5-5 and TRBJ2-3 gives the full variable domain: DAGVTQSPTHLIKTRGQQVTLRCSPISGHKSVSWYQQVLGQGPQFIFQYYEKEERGRGNFPDRFSARQFPNYSSELNVNALLLGDSALYLCASSPGRLAGGRTDTQYFGPGTRLTVL.